One sample yielded the 2 T cell receptor beta chains listed below, sequenced in a study of blood T cell repertoires in COVID-19. Sequencing was performed with immunoSEQ multiplex PCR; in TCRdb, only in-frame clones are kept and a portion is missing. The sample shows fewer than 150,000 clones, approximately 87% of them seen only once. The sample taken for sequencing was peripheral blood. The receptors stem from a woman in her 70s with acute or convalescent COVID-19.

The gene calls are TRBV3-1 (or the pseudogene TRBV3-2) and TRBJ2-7, with TRBD2 matching over 7 bases. CDR3 size: 14 residues. Germline lookup yields CDR1 LGHDT and CDR2 YNNKEL (reference sequence). Trimming took 1 base from V and 4 from J; bases not matched to a gene: 4. CDR3 in amino acids: CASSQGAGGYEQYF. In DNA form, the CDR3 reads TGTGCCAGCAGCCAAGGGGCCGGGGGGTACGAGCAGTACTTC.

The gene calls are TRBV2 and TRBJ2-3; TRBD2 matches at 9 bases. V dropped 6 bases and J dropped 2; count of bases not matched to a gene: 6. The CDR3 sequence is 15 residues long. Germline V CDR1 and CDR2: SNHLY, FYNNEI. Here the CDR3 reads CASRGLADYTDTQYF. In DNA, the CDR3 is TGTGCCAGCAGGGGACTAGCAGACTACACAGATACGCAGTATTTT.